The 10 T cell receptor beta chains below come from one sample, sequenced in a study of blood T cells in healthy people across ages. Through a sample-barcoded 5' primer and a J-beta primer mix, a second PCR was run for roughly 6 to 11 cycles. Each CDR3 protein is one row after TCRdb ran MiXCR on the 5' RACE reads. The profile shows about 1,500,000 distinct CDR3 sequences, 28% of them singletons. Source material: blood. Receptors were obtained from a woman in her thirties in good health.

This clonotype was found many times. The rearrangement uses TRBV29-1 and TRBJ2-5; TRBD2 matches 7 bases. The CDR3 totals 11 residues. Germline V gene data show CDR1 as SQVTM and CDR2 as ANQGSEA. J lost 5 bases, V lost 7 bases, and 4 bases had no gene match. Here the CDR3 reads CSAGEGETQYF. CDR3 nucleotides: TGCAGCGCCGGGGAGGGTGAGACCCAGTACTTC.

V usage is TRBV20-1 and J usage is TRBJ2-3; unclear D gene. The V end lost 3 bases, the J end lost 3 bases, and 7 bases lay between the germline ends. The CDR3 has 12 residues. Germline V gene data show CDR1 as DFQATT and CDR2 as SNEGSKA (reference sequence). CDR3 sequence reads: CSASRQTDTQYF. As DNA, the CDR3 is TGCAGTGCTAGTCGCCAGACAGATACGCAGTATTTT.

Regarding this clonotype: A much larger clone lies a single base off, so this may be a read error. The chain combines TRBV20-1 with TRBJ2-5, with 12 bases aligning to TRBD1. The CDR3 has 14 amino acids. V gave up 7 bases and J gave up 11 bases; unmatched junction bases: 14. Per the germline V gene, CDR1 is DFQATT and CDR2 is SNEGSKA (reference sequence). CDR3 coding DNA: TGCAGTGGACGACCGGGACAGGGGGCGAATGAGCAGTACTTC. Translating it yields CSGRPGQGANEQYF.

The sample holds many counts of this clonotype. The chain carries TRBV29-1 and TRBJ2-3; no firm D call. The CDR3 has 12 residues. Germline assignment: CDR1 SQVTM and CDR2 ANQGSEA. The V end lost 3 bases, the J end lost 3 bases, and 7 bases lay between the germline ends. The CDR3 region is CSVDLVTDTQYF. In DNA, the CDR3 is TGCAGCGTTGATCTAGTGACAGATACGCAGTATTTT.

The chain employs TRBV7-2 and TRBJ2-7; possibly TRBD1 for D (5 bases). Germline V gene sequence: CDR1 SGHTA, CDR2 FQGNSA. Trimming cost V 1 base and J 5 bases, with 21 bases left between them. The CDR3 sequence is 17 residues long. For the CDR3, the DNA is TGTGCCAGCAGCTTAGGAAATGGGGCAGGTATATTGGACGAGCAGTACTTC. Amino acids: CASSLGNGAGILDEQYF.

This clonotype has a handful of counts. The chain combines TRBV20-1 with TRBJ2-7, with 9 bases that match TRBD1. V lost 0 bases to trimming and J lost 7 bases; unmatched junction nucleotides: 13. Germline assignment: CDR1 DFQATT and CDR2 SNEGSKA (reference sequence). The length of the CDR3 is 16 residues. The CDR3 protein is CSAREQGAGSYNEQYF. In nucleotides, the CDR3 is TGCAGTGCTAGAGAACAGGGGGCCGGCTCCTACAATGAGCAGTACTTC.

There are many counts of this clonotype. The gene calls are TRBV3-1 and TRBJ2-5; 9 bases are a match to TRBD2. Germline trimming cut 5 bases from V and 5 bases from J; bases unmatched to any gene: 9. The CDR3 contains 15 residues. Per germline, CDR1 LGHDT and CDR2 YNNKEL (reference sequence). Written as DNA, the CDR3 is TGTGCCAGCAGCTACGGGATAGCGGGAGAGGAGACCCAGTACTTC. Translated, it gives CASSYGIAGEETQYF.

V and J are TRBV20-1 and TRBJ1-5; a weak D match, TRBD1 (5 bases). V lost 2 bases, J lost 3 bases, and 20 bases lay in between. CDR3 length: 17 amino acids. Per germline, CDR1 DFQATT and CDR2 SNEGSKA (reference sequence). The CDR3 loop reads CSARYTLEGLVNQPQHF. CDR3 coding DNA: TGCAGTGCTAGATACACGCTGGAGGGGCTGGTCAATCAGCCCCAGCATTTT.

The rearrangement uses TRBV20-1 and TRBJ2-1, with 13 bases matching TRBD2. V shed 5 bases, J shed 12 bases, and the junction held 13 bases outside the gene matches. In germline, CDR1 is DFQATT, CDR2 SNEGSKA (reference sequence). This CDR3 has 15 residues. As DNA, the CDR3 is TGCAGTGCTCGACTTACGGGACTAGCGGGAAATTGGCAGTTCTTC. Its protein is CSARLTGLAGNWQFF.

The genes are TRBV7-9 and TRBJ2-1; TRBD2 matches at 13 bases. Germline loops: CDR1 SEHNR, CDR2 FQNEAQ (reference sequence). The CDR3 has 16 residues. V gave up 6 bases and J gave up 7 bases; unmatched junction bases: 9. The CDR3 sequence is CASRETSGGAGNEQFF. In nucleotides, the CDR3 is TGTGCCAGCAGGGAAACTAGCGGGGGGGCCGGGAATGAGCAGTTCTTC.